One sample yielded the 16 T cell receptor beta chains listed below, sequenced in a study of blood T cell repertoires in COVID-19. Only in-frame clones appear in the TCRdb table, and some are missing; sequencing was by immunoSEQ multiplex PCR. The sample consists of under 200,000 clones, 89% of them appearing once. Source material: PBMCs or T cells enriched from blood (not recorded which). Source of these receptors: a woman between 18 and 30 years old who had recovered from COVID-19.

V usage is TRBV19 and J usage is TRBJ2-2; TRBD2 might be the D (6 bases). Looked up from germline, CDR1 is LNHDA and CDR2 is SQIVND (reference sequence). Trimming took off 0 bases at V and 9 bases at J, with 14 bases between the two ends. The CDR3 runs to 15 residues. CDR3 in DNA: TGTGCCAGTAGTATAGATCTGGCTAGCGTGAGGGAGCTGTTTTTT. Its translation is CASSIDLASVRELFF.

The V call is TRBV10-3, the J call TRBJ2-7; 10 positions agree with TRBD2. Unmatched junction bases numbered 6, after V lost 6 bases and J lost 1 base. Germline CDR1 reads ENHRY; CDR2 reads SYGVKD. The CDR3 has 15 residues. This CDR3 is CAIREAGGQSYEQYF. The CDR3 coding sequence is TGTGCCATCAGAGAAGCGGGAGGGCAATCCTACGAGCAGTACTTC.

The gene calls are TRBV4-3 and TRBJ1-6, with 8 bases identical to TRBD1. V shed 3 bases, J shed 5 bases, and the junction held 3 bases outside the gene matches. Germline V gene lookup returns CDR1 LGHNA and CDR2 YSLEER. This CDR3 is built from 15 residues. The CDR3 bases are TGCGCCAGCAGCCAGACAGGGGTGGATAATTCACCCCTCCACTTT. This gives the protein CASSQTGVDNSPLHF.

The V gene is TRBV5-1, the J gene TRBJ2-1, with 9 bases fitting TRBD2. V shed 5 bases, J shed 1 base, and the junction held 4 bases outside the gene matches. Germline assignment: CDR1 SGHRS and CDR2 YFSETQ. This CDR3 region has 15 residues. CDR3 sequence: CASRSGLASYNEQFF. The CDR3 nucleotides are TGCGCCAGCAGGTCTGGACTAGCGTCCTACAATGAGCAGTTCTTC.

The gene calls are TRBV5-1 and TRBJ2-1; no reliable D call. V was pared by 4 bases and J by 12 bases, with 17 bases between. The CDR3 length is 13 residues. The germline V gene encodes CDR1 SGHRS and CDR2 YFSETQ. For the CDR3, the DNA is TGCGCCAGCAGCCTAGGCTCTGGAGAAAGGCAGTTCTTC. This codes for CASSLGSGERQFF.

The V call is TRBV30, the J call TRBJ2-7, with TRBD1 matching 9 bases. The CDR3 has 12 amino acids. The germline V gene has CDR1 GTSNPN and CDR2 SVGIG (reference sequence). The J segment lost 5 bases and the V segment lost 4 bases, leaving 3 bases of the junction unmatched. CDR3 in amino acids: CAWTRDRDEQYF. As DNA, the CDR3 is TGTGCCTGGACCCGGGACAGGGACGAGCAGTACTTC.

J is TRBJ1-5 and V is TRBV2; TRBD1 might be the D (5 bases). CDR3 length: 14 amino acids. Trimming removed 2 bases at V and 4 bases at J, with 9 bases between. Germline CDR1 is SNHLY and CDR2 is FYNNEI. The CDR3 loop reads CASSENRINQPQHF. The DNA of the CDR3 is TGTGCCAGCAGTGAAAACAGGATAAATCAGCCCCAGCATTTT.

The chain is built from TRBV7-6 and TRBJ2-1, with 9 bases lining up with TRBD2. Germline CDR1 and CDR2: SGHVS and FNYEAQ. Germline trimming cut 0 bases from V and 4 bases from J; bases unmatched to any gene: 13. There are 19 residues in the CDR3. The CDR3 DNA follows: TGTGCCAGCAGCTTAGCGTGGGGGGTTAGCGGGAGTGTTTACAATGAGCAGTTCTTC. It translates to CASSLAWGVSGSVYNEQFF.

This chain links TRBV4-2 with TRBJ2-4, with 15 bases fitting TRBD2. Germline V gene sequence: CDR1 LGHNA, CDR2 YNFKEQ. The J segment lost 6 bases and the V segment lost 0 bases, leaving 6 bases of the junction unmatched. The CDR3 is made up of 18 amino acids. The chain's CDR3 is CASSQEGLAGGSGNIQYF. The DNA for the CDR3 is TGTGCCAGCAGCCAAGAGGGACTAGCGGGAGGAAGCGGAAACATTCAGTACTTC.

For the CDR3, the DNA is TGTGCCAGCAGCCAAGATCAAAGCACAGATACGCAGTATTTT. It specifies CASSQDQSTDTQYF. The chain employs TRBV14 and TRBJ2-3; no clear D gene. This CDR3 has 14 residues. Trimming removed 0 bases at V and 0 bases at J, with 4 bases between. Germline CDR1 and CDR2: SGHDN and FVKESK.

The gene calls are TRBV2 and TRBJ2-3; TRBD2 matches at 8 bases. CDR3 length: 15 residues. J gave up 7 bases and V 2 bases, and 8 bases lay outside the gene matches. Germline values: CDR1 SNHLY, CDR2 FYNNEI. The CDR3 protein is CASSELAGGGNTQYF. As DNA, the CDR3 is TGTGCCAGCAGTGAACTAGCGGGTGGTGGAAATACGCAGTATTTT.

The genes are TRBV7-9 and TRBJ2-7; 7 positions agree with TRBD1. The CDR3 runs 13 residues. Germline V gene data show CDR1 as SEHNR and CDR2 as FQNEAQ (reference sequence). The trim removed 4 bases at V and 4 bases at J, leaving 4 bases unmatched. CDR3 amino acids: CASSSGTEYEQYF. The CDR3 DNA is TGTGCCAGCAGCTCAGGGACAGAGTACGAGCAGTACTTC.

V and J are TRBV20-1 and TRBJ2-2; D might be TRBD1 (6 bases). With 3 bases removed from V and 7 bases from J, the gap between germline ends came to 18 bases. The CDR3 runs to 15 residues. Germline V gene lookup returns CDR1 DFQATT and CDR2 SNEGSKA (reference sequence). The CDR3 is CSASGALGADGELFF. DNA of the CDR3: TGCAGTGCTAGTGGTGCTTTGGGGGCGGACGGGGAGCTGTTTTTT.

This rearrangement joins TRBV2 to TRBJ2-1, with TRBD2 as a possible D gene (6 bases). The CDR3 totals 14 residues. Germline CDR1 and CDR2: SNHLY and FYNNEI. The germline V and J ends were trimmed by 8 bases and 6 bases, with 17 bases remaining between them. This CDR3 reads CASSKEGPSNEQFF. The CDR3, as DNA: TGTGCCAGCTCGAAGGAGGGCCCGAGCAATGAGCAGTTCTTC.

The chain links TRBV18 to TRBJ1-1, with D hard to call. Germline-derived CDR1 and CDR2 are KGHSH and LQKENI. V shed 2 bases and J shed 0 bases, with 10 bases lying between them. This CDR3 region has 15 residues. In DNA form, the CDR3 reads TGTGCCAGCTCACCAACAGAATTCATGAACACTGAAGCTTTCTTT. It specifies CASSPTEFMNTEAFF.

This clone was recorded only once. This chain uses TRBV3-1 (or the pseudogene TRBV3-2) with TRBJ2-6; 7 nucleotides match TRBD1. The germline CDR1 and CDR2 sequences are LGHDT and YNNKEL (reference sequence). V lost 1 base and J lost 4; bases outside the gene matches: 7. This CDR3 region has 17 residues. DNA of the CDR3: TGTGCCAGCAGCCAAGGGATCAGGGGGTCGGGGGCCAACGTCCTGACTTTC. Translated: CASSQGIRGSGANVLTF.